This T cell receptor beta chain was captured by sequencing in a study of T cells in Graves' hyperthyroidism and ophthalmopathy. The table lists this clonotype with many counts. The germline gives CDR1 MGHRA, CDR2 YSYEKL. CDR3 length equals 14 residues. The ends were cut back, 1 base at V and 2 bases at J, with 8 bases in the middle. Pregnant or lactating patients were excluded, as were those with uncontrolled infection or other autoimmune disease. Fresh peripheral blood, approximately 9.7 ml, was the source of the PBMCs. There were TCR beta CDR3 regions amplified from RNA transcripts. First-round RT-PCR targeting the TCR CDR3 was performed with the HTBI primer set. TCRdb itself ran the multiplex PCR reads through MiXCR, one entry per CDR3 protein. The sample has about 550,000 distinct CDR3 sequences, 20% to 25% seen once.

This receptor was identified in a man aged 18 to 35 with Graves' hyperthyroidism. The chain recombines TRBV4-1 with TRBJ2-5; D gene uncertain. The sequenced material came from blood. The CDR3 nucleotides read TGCGCCAGCAGCCAAGGCCCGGTACAAGAGACCCAGTACTTC. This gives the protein CASSQGPVQETQYF.